These 19 T cell receptor beta chains came from one sample sequenced in a study of T cell responses to AZD1222 COVID-19 vaccine. The repertoire was sequenced with immunoSEQ multiplex PCR; TCRdb's copy has only in-frame clones and lacks some. Altogether about 88,000 clones are present, about nine tenths being singletons, with the ten largest covering less than 6%. This material consisted of peripheral blood, taken 28 days after the second AZD1222 dose. The receptors shown here come from an adult who received the AZD1222 COVID-19 vaccine.

The chain carries TRBV27 and TRBJ2-1; D gene unclear. The CDR3 covers 13 residues. Looked up from germline, CDR1 is MNHEY and CDR2 is SMNVEV (reference sequence). V was shortened by 4 bases and J by 3 bases, with 7 bases between the two germline ends. CDR3 DNA: TGTGCCAGCAGTTATCACATCTACAATGAGCAGTTCTTC. It translates to CASSYHIYNEQFF.

This chain uses TRBV15 with TRBJ2-5, with 10 bases lining up with TRBD2. The CDR3 is 18 amino acids. V was clipped by 5 bases and J by 4 bases; unmatched bases: 16. From germline, CDR1 is LNHNV and CDR2 YYDKDF (reference sequence). DNA of the CDR3: TGTGCCACCAGCCCCCCGATAGCGGGGGGCTCTTTCCGAGAGACCCAGTACTTC. Amino acid sequence: CATSPPIAGGSFRETQYF.

The chain has TRBV19 and TRBJ1-2; 7 bases agree with TRBD1. V trimming: 3 bases; J trimming: 4 bases; junction bases outside the gene matches: 11. From germline, CDR1 is LNHDA and CDR2 SQIVND (reference sequence). CDR3 length: 16 amino acids. Here the CDR3 DNA reads TGTGCCAGTAGTATGGGGACCCGACAGGGCGCCTATGGCTACACCTTC. As protein: CASSMGTRQGAYGYTF.

CDR3 loop: CSVLAGGSDTQYF. The CDR3, as DNA: TGCAGCGTTCTAGCAGGGGGCTCAGATACGCAGTATTTT. The rearrangement joins TRBV29-1 to TRBJ2-3; 8 positions match TRBD1. Germline CDR1 is SQVTM and CDR2 is ANQGSEA. V gave up 5 bases and J gave up 4 bases; unmatched junction bases: 5. This CDR3 is 13 amino acids long.

The chain recombines TRBV13 with TRBJ2-7; TRBD2 matches at 10 bases. CDR1 and CDR2 (germline): PRHDT, FYEKMQ (reference sequence). J gave up 2 bases and V 7 bases, and 8 bases lay outside the gene matches. The CDR3 totals 15 residues. CDR3 amino acids: CASKRGGRLTYEQYF. The DNA for the CDR3 is TGTGCCAGCAAGCGGGGGGGACGACTTACCTACGAGCAGTACTTC.

This clone was counted a single time. The rearrangement joins TRBV28 to TRBJ1-5, with unresolved D. Germline CDR1 reads MDHEN; CDR2 reads SYDVKM. The CDR3 is made up of 15 amino acids. V was cut by 8 bases and J by 1 base, with 15 bases left in between. The CDR3 sequence is CASPPPGSSNQPQHF. The DNA of the CDR3 is TGTGCCAGCCCCCCGCCCGGGTCAAGCAATCAGCCCCAGCATTTT.

The rearrangement joins TRBV19 to TRBJ2-3, with TRBD1 matching 7 bases. CDR1 and CDR2 from the germline V gene are LNHDA and SQIVND (reference sequence). Trimming removed 4 bases from V and 2 bases from J; junction bases left unmatched: 15. The CDR3 runs 18 residues. CDR3 amino acids: CASSKGTGTDPHTDTQYF. DNA for the CDR3: TGTGCCAGTAGTAAAGGTACAGGGACAGACCCCCACACAGATACGCAGTATTTT.

CDR3 in amino acids: CATLKAEFTEAFF. DNA of the CDR3: TGTGCCACCCTAAAAGCCGAATTTACTGAAGCTTTCTTT. The chain is built from TRBV2 and TRBJ1-1; D ambiguous. The CDR3 sequence is 13 residues long. Germline lookup yields CDR1 SNHLY and CDR2 FYNNEI. Deletions cut 10 bases from V and 5 bases from J, with 17 bases between.

The chain recombines TRBV9 with TRBJ2-5; perhaps TRBD2 as D (6 bases). The CDR3 length is 13 residues. The ends were cut back, 2 bases at V and 7 bases at J, with 12 bases in the middle. Per the germline V gene, CDR1 is SGDLS and CDR2 is YYNGEE. The CDR3 region has the DNA TGTGCCAGCAGCGTGGGTCTGGAGGGGACCCAGTACTTC. As protein: CASSVGLEGTQYF.

The chain couples TRBV5-4 to TRBJ1-1; D is perhaps TRBD1 (5 bases). This CDR3 comprises 15 residues. CDR1 SGHNT and CDR2 YYREEE come from the germline V gene (reference sequence). Trimming took 4 bases from V and 0 from J, leaving 13 bases between them. The CDR3 DNA sequence: TGTGCCAGCAGCAGTCCGGGACCGGTGAACACTGAAGCTTTCTTT. This translates into CASSSPGPVNTEAFF. Drawing the rest from reference TRBV5-4 and TRBJ1-1, the complete variable domain is ETGVTQSPTHLIKTRGQQVTLRCSSQSGHNTVSWYQQALGQGPQFIFQYYREEENGRGNFPPRFSGLQFPNYSSELNVNALELDDSALYLCASSSPGPVNTEAFFGQGTRLTVV.

This clone was recorded only once. This chain links TRBV18 with TRBJ1-3, with 7 positions matching TRBD1. Germline V gene data show CDR1 as KGHSH and CDR2 as LQKENI. V dropped 2 bases and J dropped 0; count of bases not matched to a gene: 1. The CDR3 covers 15 residues. The CDR3 loop reads CASSPDRVSGNTIYF. The CDR3 DNA sequence: TGTGCCAGCTCACCAGACAGGGTCTCTGGAAACACCATATATTTT.

The J gene is TRBJ1-2, the V gene TRBV19; 7 positions agree with TRBD1. The CDR3 extends over 16 amino acids. Germline CDR1 and CDR2: LNHDA and SQIVND (reference sequence). Trimming took 3 bases from V and 2 from J; bases not matched to a gene: 9. The CDR3 sequence: CASSIPLQGFNYGYTF. The CDR3 nucleotides read TGTGCCAGTAGTATCCCGCTACAGGGGTTCAACTATGGCTACACCTTC.

The V call is TRBV5-1, the J call TRBJ1-1; a possible D gene is TRBD1 (6 bases). Trimming took 3 bases from V and 5 from J, leaving 17 bases between them. Germline loops: CDR1 SGHRS, CDR2 YFSETQ. This CDR3 comprises 15 residues. The CDR3 DNA reads TGCGCCAGCAGCTCATTACAGGGTAAGGTGACTGAAGCTTTCTTT. Protein sequence: CASSSLQGKVTEAFF.

The rearrangement uses TRBV2 and TRBJ1-1; perhaps TRBD1 as D (5 bases). V was trimmed by 6 bases and J by 2 bases, leaving 13 bases between them. CDR1 and CDR2 from the germline V gene are SNHLY and FYNNEI. The CDR3 is made up of 14 amino acids. The CDR3 here is CASRTEIKNTEAFF. In nucleotides, the CDR3 is TGTGCCAGCAGGACAGAAATTAAAAACACTGAAGCTTTCTTT.

This chain connects TRBV14 to TRBJ1-5; D gene ambiguous. Germline lookup yields CDR1 SGHDN and CDR2 FVKESK. The V gene lost 0 bases and the J gene lost 5 bases, with 5 bases spanning the gap. This CDR3 has 13 residues. The CDR3 DNA follows: TGTGCCAGCAGCCAAGATTACCATCAGCCCCAGCATTTT. Protein: CASSQDYHQPQHF.

This clone occurred once. The V and J genes are TRBV6-5 and TRBJ1-2, with D unclear. The germline CDR1 and CDR2 sequences are MNHEY and SVGAGI. The CDR3 consists of 15 residues. The V end was cut by 2 bases, the J end by 4 bases, with 14 bases between. The CDR3 nucleotides read TGTGCCAGCAGTTACCCTAGGGAGGGAGGCTATGGCTACACCTTC. It codes for CASSYPREGGYGYTF.

V and J are TRBV14 and TRBJ1-4, with D unclear. The germline CDR1 and CDR2 sequences are SGHDN and FVKESK. The CDR3 is 15 residues long. V lost 1 base and J lost 7, with 13 bases in between. CDR3 in amino acids: CASSQGREKGEKLFF. CDR3 nucleotides: TGTGCCAGCAGCCAAGGCCGGGAGAAGGGTGAAAAACTGTTTTTT.

Only a few counts were recorded for this clone. The chain employs TRBV4-1 and TRBJ1-4; TRBD1 agrees at 10 bases. The CDR3 consists of 15 residues. V lost 6 bases, J lost 6 bases, and 7 bases stayed unmatched. Germline V gives CDR1 MGHRA, CDR2 YSYEKL. The CDR3 DNA reads TGCGCCAGCAGTTTCCCCGGGACAGGGGATGAAAAACTGTTTTTT. This codes for CASSFPGTGDEKLFF.

This clone has only a few counts. CDR3: CASTVGGSQETQYF. CDR3 sequence (DNA): TGTGCCAGCACCGTAGGCGGGAGCCAAGAGACCCAGTACTTC. V usage is TRBV6-5 and J usage is TRBJ2-5, with 7 bases that match TRBD2. The V gene's germline CDR1 is MNHEY and CDR2 SVGAGI. The CDR3 is 14 amino acids. The ends lost 7 bases at V and 1 base at J; junction bases unmatched: 6.